The clone carrying this TCR beta chain was counted only a few times. These data come from a study of blood T cell repertoires in COVID-19. At the level of the study: The analysed material was cDNA or gDNA that came from T cells, B-cell-depleted T cells, or PBMCs.

Patients from Seattle were sampled longitudinally, starting during active infection. The germline CDR1 and CDR2 sequences are LNHDA and SQIVND (reference sequence). There are 17 residues in the CDR3. Trimming stripped 0 bases from V and 8 bases from J, with 22 bases between. In the original workflow: It was from reference gene primer amplification that nucleated cell counts were estimated. Libraries were prepared by immunoSEQ multiplex PCR; TCRdb keeps only in-frame clonotypes and omits some of them. V, J and clone size are taken as reported in that table, and D and trimming were inferred from the DNA itself. The table has about 130,000 clones, approximately 89% seen once.

This receptor was obtained from an elderly woman with COVID-19, enrolled during active disease. The chain employs TRBV19 and TRBJ1-2; TRBD1 is a possible D gene (5 bases). The sequenced sample was peripheral blood. DNA of the CDR3: TGTGCCAGTAGTATAGAAGGGGCAGGCTTCGCTTATAGCGGCTACACCTTC. It codes for CASSIEGAGFAYSGYTF.